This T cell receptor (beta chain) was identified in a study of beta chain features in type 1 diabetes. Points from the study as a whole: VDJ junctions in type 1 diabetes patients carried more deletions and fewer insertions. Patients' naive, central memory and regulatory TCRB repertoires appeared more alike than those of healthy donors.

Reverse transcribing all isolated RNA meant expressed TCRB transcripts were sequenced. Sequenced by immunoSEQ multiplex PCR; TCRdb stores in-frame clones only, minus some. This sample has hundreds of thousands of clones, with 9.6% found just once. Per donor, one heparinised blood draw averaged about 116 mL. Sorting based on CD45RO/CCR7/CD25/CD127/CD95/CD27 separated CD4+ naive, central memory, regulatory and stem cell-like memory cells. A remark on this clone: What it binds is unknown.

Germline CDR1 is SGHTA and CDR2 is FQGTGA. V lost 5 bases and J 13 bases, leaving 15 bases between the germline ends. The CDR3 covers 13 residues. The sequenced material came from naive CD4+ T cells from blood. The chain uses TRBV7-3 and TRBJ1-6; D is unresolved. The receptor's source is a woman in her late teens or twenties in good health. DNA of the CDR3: TGTGCCAGCAGCCCGACCCGGGCGGGCCCCCTCCACTTT. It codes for CASSPTRAGPLHF.